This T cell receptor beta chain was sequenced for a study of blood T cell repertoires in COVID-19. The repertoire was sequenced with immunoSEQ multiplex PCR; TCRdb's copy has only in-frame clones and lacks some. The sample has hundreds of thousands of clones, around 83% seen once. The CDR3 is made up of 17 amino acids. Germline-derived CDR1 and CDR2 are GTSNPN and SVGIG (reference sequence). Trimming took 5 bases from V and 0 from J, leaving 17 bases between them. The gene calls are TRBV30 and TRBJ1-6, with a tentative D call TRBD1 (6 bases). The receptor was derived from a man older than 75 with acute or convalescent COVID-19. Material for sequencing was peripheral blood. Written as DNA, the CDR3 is TGTGCCTGGCAACTTACAGGGATCGGCTCCTATAATTCACCCCTCCACTTT. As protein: CAWQLTGIGSYNSPLHF.